Listed below are T cell receptor beta chains from one sample, sequenced in a study of neurological immune-mediated disorders. TCRdb used MiXCR to reprocess the 5' RACE reads, holding one entry per CDR3 protein. The sample holds under 80,000 distinct CDR3 sequences, around 5% seen once. Sequenced sample: PBMCs. These receptors all come from a woman between 50 and 59 years old with multiple sclerosis. The CDR3 runs from the conserved cysteine through the conserved F or W. The D gene is left open where the match is weak. Clone sizes are given selectively: once, few, many, or a class where the clone is expanded.

J gene: TRBJ1-5; D gene: -; V gene: TRBV2; clone size: many; CDR3 DNA: TGTGCCAGCAGTTCAGATAGCAATCAGCCCCAGCATTTT; CDR3 protein: CASSSDSNQPQHF
J gene: TRBJ2-3; D gene: TRBD1; V gene: TRBV9; clone size: many; CDR3 DNA: TGTGCCAGCAGCGTAGTGGGGACAGACACAGATACGCAGTATTTT; CDR3 protein: CASSVVGTDTDTQYF
J gene: TRBJ2-7; D gene: TRBD1; V gene: TRBV29-1; clone size: many; CDR3 DNA: TGCAGCGCCGCCAGGGGGCAAGCCGAGCAGTACTTC; CDR3 protein: CSAARGQAEQYF
J gene: TRBJ1-2; D gene: -; V gene: TRBV5-1; clone size: few; CDR3 DNA: TGCGCCAGCAGGCGGGCAGGGCAGGACTATGGCTACACCTTC; CDR3 protein: CASRRAGQDYGYTF
J gene: TRBJ2-1; D gene: TRBD2; V gene: TRBV7-2; clone size: many; CDR3 DNA: TGTGCCAGCAGCCTGACTAGCGGGGGGAACAATGAGCAGTTCTTC; CDR3 protein: CASSLTSGGNNEQFF
J gene: TRBJ2-3; D gene: -; V gene: TRBV2; clone size: many; CDR3 DNA: TGTGCCAGCAGTGAAGCGAAGGGTTTATATGAATATTTT; CDR3 protein: CASSEAKGLYEYF
J gene: TRBJ2-3; D gene: TRBD2; V gene: TRBV5-1; clone size: -; CDR3 DNA: TGCGCCAGCAGCTTTTTAGCGGCGGGGGTCACAGATACGCAGTATTTT; CDR3 protein: CASSFLAAGVTDTQYF
J gene: TRBJ2-3; D gene: TRBD2; V gene: TRBV6-4; clone size: many; CDR3 DNA: TGTGCCAGCAGCGCTACTAGCGCTGGAGGGGATACGCAGTATTTT; CDR3 protein: CASSATSAGGDTQYF
J gene: TRBJ2-3; D gene: -; V gene: TRBV24-1; clone size: few; CDR3 DNA: TGTGCCACCAGTGAAGGCCTCCGGGGGAGGACAGATACGCAGTATTTT; CDR3 protein: CATSEGLRGRTDTQYF
J gene: TRBJ2-4; D gene: -; V gene: TRBV20-1; clone size: many; CDR3 DNA: TGCAGTGCTAGATCACGATATATAGCCAAAAACATTCAGTACTTC; CDR3 protein: CSARSRYIAKNIQYF
J gene: TRBJ1-2; D gene: -; V gene: TRBV4-3; clone size: many; CDR3 DNA: TGCGCCAGCACCCCCCAGGAGGGTTATGGCTACACCTTC; CDR3 protein: CASTPQEGYGYTF
J gene: TRBJ2-1; D gene: TRBD2; V gene: TRBV6-6; clone size: -; CDR3 DNA: TGTGCCAGCAGCCGGGGGGTTGGGGCGACGAGCTCCTACAATGAGCAGTTCTTC; CDR3 protein: CASSRGVGATSSYNEQFF
J gene: TRBJ2-1; D gene: TRBD2; V gene: TRBV28; clone size: many; CDR3 DNA: TGTGCCAGCAGAACCGGGACTAGCGATGTCTTC; CDR3 protein: CASRTGTSDVF
J gene: TRBJ2-2; D gene: -; V gene: TRBV18; clone size: few; CDR3 DNA: TGTGCCAGCTCACCAACAGGGCCGAACACCGGGGAGCTGTTTTTT; CDR3 protein: CASSPTGPNTGELFF
J gene: TRBJ1-1; D gene: -; V gene: TRBV4-3; clone size: many; CDR3 DNA: TGCGCCAGCAGCCAAGTAGGAGGGAACACTGAAGCTTTCTTT; CDR3 protein: CASSQVGGNTEAFF
J gene: TRBJ1-5; D gene: -; V gene: TRBV7-2; clone size: many; CDR3 DNA: TGTGCCAGCAGCTTAGGATGGGGGGCCGATCAGCCCCAGCATTTT; CDR3 protein: CASSLGWGADQPQHF
J gene: TRBJ1-5; D gene: -; V gene: TRBV27; clone size: many; CDR3 DNA: TGTGCCAGCAGTTTAATGAGCGGGCAGAATCAGCCCCAGCATTTT; CDR3 protein: CASSLMSGQNQPQHF
J gene: TRBJ1-1; D gene: -; V gene: TRBV29-1; clone size: many; CDR3 DNA: TGCAGCGTTGTCGTCGGCCCTAACACTGAAGCTTTCTTT; CDR3 protein: CSVVVGPNTEAFF
J gene: TRBJ2-5; D gene: -; V gene: TRBV6-5; clone size: many; CDR3 DNA: TGTGCCAGCAGCTATCTTGGCGGGTCCCAAGAGACCCAGTACTTC; CDR3 protein: CASSYLGGSQETQYF
J gene: TRBJ1-5; D gene: TRBD1; V gene: TRBV7-6; clone size: -; CDR3 DNA: TGTGCCAGCAGCGCCCGGACAGGGGACGACCAGCCCCAGAATTTT; CDR3 protein: CASSARTGDDQPQNF
J gene: TRBJ1-4; D gene: -; V gene: TRBV7-9; clone size: few; CDR3 DNA: TGTGCCAGCAGCTTAACCTGGGAAAAACTGTTTTTT; CDR3 protein: CASSLTWEKLFF
J gene: TRBJ2-3; D gene: TRBD2; V gene: TRBV5-1; clone size: -; CDR3 DNA: TGCGCCAGCAGCGCCGTGACTAGCGGGGGGGCCACAGATACGCAGTATTTT; CDR3 protein: CASSAVTSGGATDTQYF
J gene: TRBJ1-4; D gene: TRBD1; V gene: TRBV20-1; clone size: many; CDR3 DNA: TGCAGTGCTAGAGCCAAATCGCGACAGGGGCGGAATGAAAAACTGTTTTTT; CDR3 protein: CSARAKSRQGRNEKLFF
J gene: TRBJ2-2; D gene: -; V gene: TRBV10-3; clone size: -; CDR3 DNA: TGTGCCATCAGTGAGTCGGAAATAACCGGGGAGCTGTTTTTT; CDR3 protein: CAISESEITGELFF
J gene: TRBJ1-5; D gene: -; V gene: TRBV7-9; clone size: -; CDR3 DNA: TGTGCCAGCAGCCGAGCCCGGACAGCCAATCAGCCCCAGAATTTT; CDR3 protein: CASSRARTANQPQNF
J gene: TRBJ2-3; D gene: TRBD1; V gene: TRBV4-3; clone size: many; CDR3 DNA: TGCGCCAGCAGCCAAGGATCCCTTTCTACTGGACAGGCAGATACGCAGTATTTT; CDR3 protein: CASSQGSLSTGQADTQYF
J gene: TRBJ2-5; D gene: TRBD1; V gene: TRBV19; clone size: -; CDR3 DNA: TGTGCCAGTAGTGGGACAGGCCCGGAGACCCAGTACTTC; CDR3 protein: CASSGTGPETQYF